The 23 T cell receptor beta chains presented below share a single source sample, sequenced in a study of vaccination effects on CD4 cells after COVID-19. Following 10 days of culture, CD4+ T cells were isolated. Convalescent patients had PCR-confirmed SARS-CoV-2 infection between March and December 2020. BNT162b2 vaccine or mRNA-1273 vaccine was given to participants in two doses. Libraries were prepared by immunoSEQ multiplex PCR; TCRdb keeps only in-frame clonotypes and omits some of them. The table lists around 50,000 clones, around 80% of them singletons. No antigen has been assigned to these receptors. This specimen was CD4+ T cells from PBMCs cultured without peptide, taken after COVID-19 vaccination. Source of these receptors: a human donor who had a prior SARS-CoV-2 infection.

This sequence joins TRBV2 and TRBJ2-2, with D perhaps being TRBD1 or TRBD2 (5 bases each). The CDR3 runs to 14 residues. Trimming took 3 bases from V and 4 from J, leaving 9 bases between them. CDR1 is SNHLY and CDR2 is FYNNEI in the germline V gene. CDR3 coding DNA: TGTGCCAGCAGTGAGGGACGGTCCACCGGGGAGCTGTTTTTT. Translation gives CASSEGRSTGELFF. Filled out from reference TRBV2 and TRBJ2-2, the complete variable domain reads EPEVTQTPSHQVTQMGQEVILRCVPISNHLYFYWYRQILGQKVEFLVSFYNNEISEKSEIFDDQFSVERPDGSNFTLKIRSTKLEDSAMYFCASSEGRSTGELFFGEGSRLTVL.

This clone was seen a few times. The rearrangement joins TRBV5-1 to TRBJ2-3; D is unresolved. CDR3 length: 14 residues. The germline V gene encodes CDR1 SGHRS and CDR2 YFSETQ. Trimming took 4 bases from V and 0 from J, leaving 9 bases between them. The CDR3 nucleotides are TGCGCCAGCAGCCTACAGATTAGCACAGATACGCAGTATTTT. Translated, it gives CASSLQISTDTQYF.

V gene TRBV6-5 combines with J gene TRBJ1-2; 10 bases map to TRBD1. Germline-derived CDR1 and CDR2 are MNHEY and SVGAGI. CDR3 length: 16 residues. The junction had 8 bases not matched to a gene; V was cut back by 2 bases and J by 5 bases. CDR3 nucleotide sequence: TGTGCCAGCAGTTACCGAGCCGGGGACAGGGGATATGGCTACACCTTC. Translation: CASSYRAGDRGYGYTF.

The V call is TRBV3-1 (or the pseudogene TRBV3-2), the J call TRBJ2-2; D ambiguous. V lost 0 bases, J lost 4 bases, and 9 bases lay in between. The V gene's germline CDR1 is LGHDT and CDR2 YNNKEL (reference sequence). The CDR3 has 15 residues. The CDR3: CASSQEMIVTGELFF. The CDR3 DNA reads as TGTGCCAGCAGCCAAGAGATGATAGTCACCGGGGAGCTGTTTTTT.

The chain is built from TRBV10-1 and TRBJ1-3; D gene ambiguous. The germline V and J ends were trimmed by 6 bases and 0 bases, with 9 bases remaining between them. CDR1 and CDR2 (germline): WNHNN, SYGVQD (reference sequence). The CDR3 spans 14 residues. DNA for the CDR3: TGCGCCAGCAGGGAGATATTCTCTGGAAACACCATATATTTT. Translation: CASREIFSGNTIYF.

This sequence joins TRBV2 and TRBJ1-4; 9 bases align to TRBD1. In germline, CDR1 is SNHLY, CDR2 FYNNEI. CDR3 size: 16 residues. Unmatched junction bases numbered 13, after V lost 8 bases and J lost 6 bases. Here the CDR3 reads CASVPSRDREDEKLFF. The DNA of the CDR3 is TGTGCCAGCGTTCCTTCCCGGGACAGGGAGGATGAAAAACTGTTTTTT. The full variable domain, completed using reference TRBV2 and TRBJ1-4, is EPEVTQTPSHQVTQMGQEVILRCVPISNHLYFYWYRQILGQKVEFLVSFYNNEISEKSEIFDDQFSVERPDGSNFTLKIRSTKLEDSAMYFCASVPSRDREDEKLFFGSGTQLSVL.

This clone came up once. The CDR3 spells CSVGDPRGGYTF. The CDR3 DNA reads TGCAGCGTAGGGGACCCTCGAGGAGGCTACACCTTC. The chain carries TRBV29-1 and TRBJ1-2, with D possibly being TRBD1 (5 bases). The length of the CDR3 is 12 residues. V was clipped by 6 bases and J by 8 bases, with 16 bases between them. Germline values: CDR1 SQVTM, CDR2 ANQGSEA.

This chain uses TRBV19 with TRBJ2-1; TRBD1 might be the D (5 bases). The germline V gene encodes CDR1 LNHDA and CDR2 SQIVND (reference sequence). The V gene lost 4 bases and the J gene lost 12 bases, with 19 bases spanning the gap. CDR3 length equals 14 residues. The CDR3 loop is CASSTRNRGRGQFF. The CDR3 DNA reads TGTGCCAGTAGTACCAGGAATAGGGGTAGGGGGCAGTTCTTC.

V is TRBV21-1 and J is TRBJ2-1; whether TRBD2, the table's D call, matches the DNA was not checked. TRBV21-1 represents a pseudogene. The CDR3 has 15 residues. The CDR3 loop reads CASSKFGTDYNEQFF. The CDR3 nucleotides read TGTGCCAGCAGCAAGTTCGGGACTGACTACAATGAGCAGTTCTTC.

There are a few counts of this clone. This chain connects TRBV19 to TRBJ2-5; the D is unclear. CDR3 length equals 13 residues. V was pared by 4 bases and J by 2 bases, with 8 bases between. Germline V lookup: CDR1 LNHDA, CDR2 SQIVND (reference sequence). The CDR3 DNA reads as TGTGCCAGTAGTACAGAACCACAAGAGACCCAGTACTTC. Translated: CASSTEPQETQYF.

The sample holds a few counts of this clone. The V and J genes are TRBV14 and TRBJ2-7, with D unclear. Germline CDR1 and CDR2: SGHDN and FVKESK. This CDR3 contains 12 residues. V was trimmed by 4 bases and J by 11 bases, leaving 15 bases between them. CDR3 bases: TGTGCCAGCAGCCCCAAAGGTTCTAGGAAGTACTTC. As protein: CASSPKGSRKYF.

The rearrangement uses TRBV11-2 and TRBJ2-7; D perhaps matches TRBD2 (6 bases). Germline CDR1 and CDR2: SGHAT and FQNNGV. The CDR3 runs 13 residues. The V and J ends lost 2 bases and 8 bases respectively, with 13 bases between them. For the CDR3, the DNA is TGTGCCAGCAGCTTATATATGGGGAGGAAGCAGTACTTC. Protein: CASSLYMGRKQYF.

A few counts support this clone. This chain links TRBV21-1 with TRBJ2-2. TRBV21-1 constitutes a pseudogene. This CDR3 comprises 14 residues. The CDR3 nucleotides read TGTGCCAGCAGCAAAGCCACATGGGCCGGGGAGCTGTTTTTT. Its translation: CASSKATWAGELFF.

This clone was counted only a few times. The CDR3 sequence is CASSLGQGVLGYTF. The CDR3 bases are TGTGCCAGCAGCCTCGGACAGGGAGTCTTGGGCTACACCTTC. The chain has TRBV5-5 and TRBJ1-2; the match to TRBD1 covers 8 bases. The trim removed 4 bases at V and 8 bases at J, leaving 10 bases unmatched. The CDR3 loop spans 14 amino acids. Germline V gene lookup returns CDR1 SGHKS and CDR2 YYEKEE (reference sequence).

This rearrangement joins TRBV2 to TRBJ1-2; 7 bases map to TRBD1. This CDR3 is built from 14 residues. The germline V gene encodes CDR1 SNHLY and CDR2 FYNNEI. J gave up 0 bases and V 7 bases, and 5 bases lay outside the gene matches. The CDR3 DNA reads TGTGCCAGCATTAGGACAGGCTCTAACTATGGCTACACCTTC. This gives the protein CASIRTGSNYGYTF.

CDR3 amino acids: CASSQRPSGGTISYEQYF. DNA of the CDR3: TGTGCCAGCAGCCAAAGGCCTAGCGGGGGGACTATCTCCTACGAGCAGTACTTC. This chain joins TRBV7-6 and TRBJ2-7; 11 bases are a match to TRBD2. Germline V gives CDR1 SGHVS, CDR2 FNYEAQ. With 5 bases clipped from V and 0 bases from J, the junction kept 12 bases outside the gene matches. This CDR3 contains 18 residues.

V is TRBV2 and J is TRBJ1-5; maybe TRBD1 (5 bases). The CDR3 has 13 residues. The germline gives CDR1 SNHLY, CDR2 FYNNEI. Trimming left V 8 bases short and J 4 bases short, with 12 bases between. CDR3 loop: CASSGTVNQPQHF. As DNA, the CDR3 is TGTGCCAGCTCCGGGACGGTGAATCAGCCCCAGCATTTT. Complete variable domain (other parts from reference TRBV2 and TRBJ1-5): EPEVTQTPSHQVTQMGQEVILRCVPISNHLYFYWYRQILGQKVEFLVSFYNNEISEKSEIFDDQFSVERPDGSNFTLKIRSTKLEDSAMYFCASSGTVNQPQHFGDGTRLSIL.

V gene TRBV5-1 combines with J gene TRBJ2-5, with TRBD2 matching over 8 bases. J was trimmed by 3 bases and V by 5 bases; bases with no gene match: 3. The CDR3 consists of 13 residues. Germline CDR1 SGHRS, CDR2 YFSETQ. The CDR3 region is CASSPGLEETQYF. DNA for the CDR3: TGCGCCAGCAGTCCGGGACTAGAAGAGACCCAGTACTTC.

This clone showed up just a few times. V usage is TRBV7-2 and J usage is TRBJ2-7; D uncertain. With 5 bases removed from V and 3 bases from J, the gap between germline ends came to 20 bases. The length of the CDR3 is 16 residues. Germline V gene lookup returns CDR1 SGHTA and CDR2 FQGNSA. CDR3 sequence reads: CASSPGLTKVGYEQYF. The CDR3 nucleotides are TGTGCCAGCAGCCCGGGTTTAACGAAAGTCGGCTACGAGCAGTACTTC.

The chain links TRBV5-6 to TRBJ2-1; TRBD2 matches at 14 bases. J was trimmed by 2 bases and V by 7 bases; bases with no gene match: 11. Germline V CDR1 and CDR2: SGHDT, YYEEEE. The CDR3 has 18 residues. CDR3 nucleotide sequence: TGTGCCAGCGCTAATGGACTAGCGGGAGGAAGCACCTACAATGAGCAGTTCTTC. Its translation: CASANGLAGGSTYNEQFF. The whole variable domain, remainder taken from reference TRBV5-6 and TRBJ2-1, is DAGVTQSPTHLIKTRGQQVTLRCSPKSGHDTVSWYQQALGQGPQFIFQYYEEEERQRGNFPDRFSGHQFPNYSSELNVNALLLGDSALYLCASANGLAGGSTYNEQFFGPGTRLTVL.

The chain combines TRBV19 with TRBJ1-5, with D perhaps TRBD1 (6 bases). Germline CDR1 and CDR2: LNHDA and SQIVND (reference sequence). This CDR3 is built from 12 residues. The ends were cut back, 10 bases at V and 3 bases at J, with 10 bases in the middle. DNA for the CDR3: TGTGCCACCCGGGACACCAATCAGCCCCAGCATTTT. The encoded protein is CATRDTNQPQHF. Filled out from reference TRBV19 and TRBJ1-5, the complete variable domain reads DGGITQSPKYLFRKEGQNVTLSCEQNLNHDAMYWYRQDPGQGLRLIYYSQIVNDFQKGDIAEGYSVSREKKESFPLTVTSAQKNPTAFYLCATRDTNQPQHFGDGTRLSIL.

This clone was seen a few times. This chain joins TRBV7-9 and TRBJ1-3, with 10 bases identical to TRBD1. Germline CDR1 is SEHNR and CDR2 is FQNEAQ (reference sequence). The CDR3 totals 15 residues. V shed 6 bases, J shed 4 bases, and the junction held 6 bases outside the gene matches. CDR3 DNA sequence: TGTGCCAGCAGGGACAGGGGGTCTAAAGGAAACACCATATATTTT. This encodes CASRDRGSKGNTIYF.

This rearrangement joins TRBV5-1 to TRBJ1-6; D is unresolved. In germline, CDR1 is SGHRS, CDR2 YFSETQ. V lost 3 bases and J 7 bases, leaving 11 bases between the germline ends. There are 14 residues in the CDR3. For the CDR3, the DNA is TGCGCCAGCAGCTCGGGGAGTATCAATTCACCCCTCCACTTT. Its translation is CASSSGSINSPLHF.